This T cell receptor beta chain was sequenced during a study of technical replicates of blood from a few donors. Trimming stripped 1 base from V and 2 bases from J, with 11 bases between. Germline CDR1 reads MGHRA; CDR2 reads YSYEKL. This CDR3 has 16 residues. Clones were sequenced by immunoSEQ multiplex PCR, and TCRdb holds only the in-frame ones, with some missing. The sample has some 100,000 clones, approximately 96% seen once; the top ten hold 0.2% to 0.25%. The gene calls are TRBV4-1 and TRBJ2-2; tentative D call: TRBD2 (5 bases). The source material was T cells isolated from PBMCs. The clonotype comes from a human donor in good health. CDR3 sequence reads: CASSQVVSVNTGELFF. CDR3 in DNA: TGCGCCAGCAGCCAAGTTGTTAGCGTTAACACCGGGGAGCTGTTTTTT.